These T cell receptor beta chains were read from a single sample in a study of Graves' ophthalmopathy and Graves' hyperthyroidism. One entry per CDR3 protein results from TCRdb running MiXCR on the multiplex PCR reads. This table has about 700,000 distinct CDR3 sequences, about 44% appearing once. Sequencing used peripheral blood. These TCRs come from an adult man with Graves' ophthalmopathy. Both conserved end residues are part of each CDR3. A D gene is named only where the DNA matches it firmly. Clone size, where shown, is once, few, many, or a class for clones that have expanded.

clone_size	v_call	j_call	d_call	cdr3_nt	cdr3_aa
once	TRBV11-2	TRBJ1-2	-	TGTGCCAGCTCATACGGGGATACTAACTATGGCTACACCTTC	CASSYGDTNYGYTF
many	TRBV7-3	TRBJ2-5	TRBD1	TGTGCCAGCAGCTCAGGACAGGGAAGAGAGACCCAGTACTTC	CASSSGQGRETQYF
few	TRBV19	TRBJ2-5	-	TGTGCCAGTAGTTGGGCACTACAAGAGACCCAGTACTTC	CASSWALQETQYF
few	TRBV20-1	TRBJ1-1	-	TGCAGTGCTGGGCCCAGAACCGTGAACACTGAAGCTTTCTTT	CSAGPRTVNTEAFF
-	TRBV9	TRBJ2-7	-	TGTGCCAGCAGCGTAGCGGCGGGCCCGAGCTCCTACGAGCAGTACTTC	CASSVAAGPSSYEQYF
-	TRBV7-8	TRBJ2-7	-	TGCGCCAGCAGCCAAGATAGTGGGACACCCTCCTACGGGCAGTACTTC	CASSQDSGTPSYGQYF
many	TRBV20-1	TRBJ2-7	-	TGCAGTGCTAGACGATCTGGGCCCGACGAGCAGTACTTC	CSARRSGPDEQYF
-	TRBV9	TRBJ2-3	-	TGTGCCAGCAGCGTAGGCAGCCCCCCCGATACGCAGTATTTT	CASSVGSPPDTQYF
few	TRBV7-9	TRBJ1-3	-	TGTGCCAGCAGCTTAGCGCGTAGAAGCTCTGGAAACACCATATATTTT	CASSLARRSSGNTIYF
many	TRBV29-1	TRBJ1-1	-	TGCAGCGTTGTTCGACAGACGAACACTGAAGCTTTCTTT	CSVVRQTNTEAFF
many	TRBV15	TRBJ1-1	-	TGTGCCACCAGCAGTGACACAGGGAACACTGAAGCTTTCTTT	CATSSDTGNTEAFF
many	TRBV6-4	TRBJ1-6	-	TGTGCCAGCAGTGACAGGGATAATTCACCCCTCCACTTT	CASSDRDNSPLHF
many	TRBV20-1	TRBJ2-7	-	TGCAGTGCTGACGGGGACCGACCCTACGAGCAGTACTTC	CSADGDRPYEQYF
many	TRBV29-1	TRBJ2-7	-	TGCAGCGCCAGGGACGGAAAGAGTGGGTACTTC	CSARDGKSGYF
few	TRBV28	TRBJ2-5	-	TGTGCCAGCAGTTTATCCCTGCGGGACGGTCAAGAGACCCAGTACTTC	CASSLSLRDGQETQYF
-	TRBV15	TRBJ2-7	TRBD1	TGTGCCACCAGCAGCCGAATAGGGACAGAACCCTCCTACGAGCAGTACTTC	CATSSRIGTEPSYEQYF
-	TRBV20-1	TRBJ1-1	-	TGCAGTGCTAGAGAGATCCGAGACGGGGACACTGAAGCTTTCTTT	CSAREIRDGDTEAFF
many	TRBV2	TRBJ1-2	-	TGTGCCAGCAGTGTCACAGTCTCACGGAGTGGCTACACCTTC	CASSVTVSRSGYTF
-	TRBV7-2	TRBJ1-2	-	TGTGCCAGCACCTTTTCGGGGGGCTACGGCTACACCTTC	CASTFSGGYGYTF
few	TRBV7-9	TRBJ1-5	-	TGTGCCAGCAGCCAAGACCACAGGGGCAATCAGCCCCAGCATTTT	CASSQDHRGNQPQHF
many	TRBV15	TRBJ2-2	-	TGTGCCACTTCCTTAGTAGTCGGGGAGCTGTTTTTT	CATSLVVGELFF
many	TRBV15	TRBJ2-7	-	TGTGCCACCAGCGCGGACTTCAAGAACGAGCAGTACTTC	CATSADFKNEQYF
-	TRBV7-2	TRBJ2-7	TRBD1	TGTGCCAGCATTAGCCCCTATTTAGGGGGCCCGTACGAGCAGTACTTC	CASISPYLGGPYEQYF
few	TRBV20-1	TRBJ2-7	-	TGCAGTGCTAGAGATCGGAGGATCATAGCCTACGAGCAGTACTTC	CSARDRRIIAYEQYF
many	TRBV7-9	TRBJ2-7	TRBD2	TGTGCCAGCAGTATGACTAGCGGGAGCTCCTACGAGCAGTACTTC	CASSMTSGSSYEQYF
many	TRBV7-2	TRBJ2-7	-	TGTGCCAGCAGCTTAGCGGGACCACAGGGCTACGAGCAGTACTTC	CASSLAGPQGYEQYF
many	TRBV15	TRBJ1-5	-	TGTGCCACCAGCAGAGCGGTTCCGGGGTACGGCAATCAGCCCCAGCATTTT	CATSRAVPGYGNQPQHF
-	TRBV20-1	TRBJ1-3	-	TGCAGTGCTAGTATTCAGGCTGGAATCACCATATATTTT	CSASIQAGITIYF
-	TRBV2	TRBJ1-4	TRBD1	TGTGCCAGCACCCGGAGGGGGCAAGGGGAAAAACTGTTTTTT	CASTRRGQGEKLFF
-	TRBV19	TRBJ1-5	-	TGTGCCAGTAGTATAGATCAGGTGAACCCCAATCAGCCCCAGCATTTT	CASSIDQVNPNQPQHF
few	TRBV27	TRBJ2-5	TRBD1	TGTGCCAGCGCTTCCGGGACAGTCAGGGAGACCCAGTACTTC	CASASGTVRETQYF
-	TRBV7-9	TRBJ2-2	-	TGTGCCAGCAGCTTGGTGCCACAGGGAATTGGCACCGGGGAGCTGTTTTTT	CASSLVPQGIGTGELFF
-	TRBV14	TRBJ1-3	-	TGTGCCAGCAGCCAATTTCTAACCTCTGGAAACACCATATATTTT	CASSQFLTSGNTIYF
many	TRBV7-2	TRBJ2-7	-	TGTGCCAGCAGCTTAGCTGCTGTCCACGAGCAGTACTTC	CASSLAAVHEQYF
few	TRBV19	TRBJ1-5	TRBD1	TGTGCCAGTAGTCCGCGGACAGGGTTTGGCAATCAGCCCCAGCATTTT	CASSPRTGFGNQPQHF
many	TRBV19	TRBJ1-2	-	TGTGCCAGTAGTATCGGCCGACAATACGGCTACACCTTC	CASSIGRQYGYTF
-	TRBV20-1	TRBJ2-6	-	TGCAGCCCGACCGCGACACCCGTGGGAGGGGCCAACGTCCTGACTTTC	CSPTATPVGGANVLTF
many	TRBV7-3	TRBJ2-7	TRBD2	TGTGCCAGCGCCGAGCGGGGGGGTGTCTACGAGCAGTACTTC	CASAERGGVYEQYF
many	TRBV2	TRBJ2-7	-	TGTGCCAGCAGCACGGACGCAAACTTCGCCTACGAGCAGTACTTC	CASSTDANFAYEQYF
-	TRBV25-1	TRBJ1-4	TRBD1	TGTGCCAGCAGTGAACCGGGACAGGGGCGTTGGGAAAAACTGTTTTTT	CASSEPGQGRWEKLFF
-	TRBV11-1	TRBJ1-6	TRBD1	TGTGCCGAATCGCGGGACAGGGTTGGGTCACCCCTCCACTTT	CAESRDRVGSPLHF
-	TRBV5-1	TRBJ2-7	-	TGCGCCAGCAGTCCCCGGATCCTCTACGAGCAGTACTTC	CASSPRILYEQYF
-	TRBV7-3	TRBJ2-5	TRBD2	TGTGCCAGCAGCGTGGGGGGGGGCGGGGGGTTCGAGACCCAGTACTTC	CASSVGGGGGFETQYF
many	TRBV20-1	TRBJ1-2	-	TGCAGTGCTTCTTCGGGAGGCTATGGCTACACCTTC	CSASSGGYGYTF
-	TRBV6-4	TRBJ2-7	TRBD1	TGTGCCAGCAGTGATAACAGGGGGGAGCAGTACTTC	CASSDNRGEQYF
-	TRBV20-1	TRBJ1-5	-	TGCAGTGCTACAGGGATCGGCAATCAGCCCCAGCATTTT	CSATGIGNQPQHF
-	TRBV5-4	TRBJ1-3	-	TGTGCCAGCAGCCCGGGACAATCCGAAAACACCATATATTTT	CASSPGQSENTIYF
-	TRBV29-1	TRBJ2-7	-	TGCAGCGTCGCGGCTTACTCCTACGAGCAGTACTTC	CSVAAYSYEQYF
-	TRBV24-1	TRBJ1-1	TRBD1	TGTGCCACCAGTGTGAGTAGGGACAGTGAAGCTTTCTTT	CATSVSRDSEAFF
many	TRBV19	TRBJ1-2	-	TGTGCCAGTAAACTGCCAGGGCCTAATGGCTACACCTTC	CASKLPGPNGYTF
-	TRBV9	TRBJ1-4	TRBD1	TGTGCCAGCAGCAATCCGGGACAGGGGGCAGCTAATGAAAAACTGTTTTTT	CASSNPGQGAANEKLFF
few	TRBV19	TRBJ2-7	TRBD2	TGTGCCAGTAGTCAACGGACTAGCGGGGGAGGTGAGCAGTACTTC	CASSQRTSGGGEQYF
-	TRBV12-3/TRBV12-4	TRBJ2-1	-	TGTGCCAGCAGCTCCCCTCTTACTCGGGGCAATGAGCAGTTCTTC	CASSSPLTRGNEQFF
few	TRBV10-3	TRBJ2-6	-	TGTGCCAGCACTCGGCCCTCCAGGTCTGGGGCCAACGTCCTGACTTTC	CASTRPSRSGANVLTF